This T cell receptor (beta chain) comes out of a study of blood T cell repertoires in COVID-19. This CDR3 is 12 amino acids long. Losses at the gene ends were 3 bases for V and 8 bases for J; bases not matched to a gene: 6. Germline CDR1 reads GTSNPN; CDR2 reads SVGIG (reference sequence). Data came from immunoSEQ multiplex PCR; TCRdb stores just in-frame clones and leaves some out. Of 300,000 to 350,000 clones listed, over 90% are singletons. The sequencing sample was made of PBMCs or T cells enriched from blood (not recorded which). V usage is TRBV30 and J usage is TRBJ1-2, with TRBD1 matching over 7 bases. The clonotype was recovered from a woman aged 25-40 years who had been exposed to COVID-19. CDR3 in amino acids: CAWSPAGQGYTF. CDR3 nucleotide sequence: TGTGCCTGGAGCCCGGCGGGACAGGGCTACACCTTC.